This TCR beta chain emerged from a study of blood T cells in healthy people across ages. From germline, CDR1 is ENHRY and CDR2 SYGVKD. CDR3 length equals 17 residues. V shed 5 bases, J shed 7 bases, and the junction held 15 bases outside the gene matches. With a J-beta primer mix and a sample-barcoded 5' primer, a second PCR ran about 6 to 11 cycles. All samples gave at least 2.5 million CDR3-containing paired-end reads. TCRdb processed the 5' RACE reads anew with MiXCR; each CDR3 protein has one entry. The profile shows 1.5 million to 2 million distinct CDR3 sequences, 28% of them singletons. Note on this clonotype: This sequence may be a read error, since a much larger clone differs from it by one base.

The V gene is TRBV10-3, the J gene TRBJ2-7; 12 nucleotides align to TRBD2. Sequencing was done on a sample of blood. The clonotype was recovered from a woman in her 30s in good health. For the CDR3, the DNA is TGTGCCATCAGTATCGGCCTAGCGGGAGGGGGGGCAAAGGAGCAGTACTTC. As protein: CAISIGLAGGGAKEQYF.